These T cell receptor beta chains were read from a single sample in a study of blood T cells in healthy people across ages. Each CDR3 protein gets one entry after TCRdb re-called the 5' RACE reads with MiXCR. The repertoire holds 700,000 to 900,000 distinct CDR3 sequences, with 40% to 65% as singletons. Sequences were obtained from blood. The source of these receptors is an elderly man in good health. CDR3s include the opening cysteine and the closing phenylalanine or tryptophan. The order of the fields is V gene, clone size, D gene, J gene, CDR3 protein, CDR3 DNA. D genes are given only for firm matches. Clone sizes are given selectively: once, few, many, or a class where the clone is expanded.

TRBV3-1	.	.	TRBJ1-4	CASSEQGFNEKLFF	TGTGCCAGCAGCGAACAGGGTTTTAATGAAAAACTGTTTTTT
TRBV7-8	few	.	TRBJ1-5	CASSPRGGGQPQHF	TGTGCCAGCAGCCCCCGGGGGGGTGGACAGCCCCAGCATTTT
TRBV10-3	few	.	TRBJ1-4	CAIMDGSNEKLFF	TGTGCCATCATGGACGGAAGTAATGAAAAACTGTTTTTT
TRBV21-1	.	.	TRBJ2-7	CASSPRGPSGTYEQYF	TGTGCCAGCAGCCCCCGGGGGCCTAGCGGGACCTACGAGCAGTACTTC
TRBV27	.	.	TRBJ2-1	CASSPLTHHNEQFF	TGTGCCAGCAGTCCCCTGACCCACCACAATGAGCAGTTCTTC
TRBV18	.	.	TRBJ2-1	CASSPQAGSYNEQFF	TGTGCCAGCTCACCACAGGCCGGGTCCTACAATGAGCAGTTCTTC
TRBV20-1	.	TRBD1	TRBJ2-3	CSAIDRVWTDTQYF	TGCAGTGCGATCGACAGGGTTTGGACAGATACGCAGTATTTT
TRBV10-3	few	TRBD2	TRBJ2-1	CAISERGGTISYNEQFF	TGTGCCATCAGTGAGCGGGGGGGGACTATCTCCTACAATGAGCAGTTCTTC
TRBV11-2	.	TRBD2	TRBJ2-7	CASSSRGLAGDEQYF	TGTGCCAGCAGCTCGAGGGGACTAGCAGGGGACGAGCAGTACTTC
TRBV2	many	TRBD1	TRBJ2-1	CASTRDRGEQFF	TGTGCCAGCACTAGGGACAGGGGTGAGCAGTTCTTC
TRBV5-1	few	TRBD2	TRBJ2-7	CASSSPGTSGNEQYF	TGCGCCAGCAGCAGCCCCGGGACTAGCGGGAACGAGCAGTACTTC
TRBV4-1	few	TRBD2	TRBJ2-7	CASSQGQREFSYEQYF	TGCGCCAGCAGCCAAGGACAGCGGGAGTTTTCCTACGAGCAGTACTTC
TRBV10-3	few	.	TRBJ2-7	CAISESTAIYEQYF	TGTGCCATCAGTGAATCCACAGCAATCTACGAGCAGTACTTC
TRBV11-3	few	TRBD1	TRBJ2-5	CASSHRGEETQYF	TGTGCCAGCAGCCACAGGGGGGAAGAGACCCAGTACTTC
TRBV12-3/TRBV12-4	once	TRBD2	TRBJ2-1	CATGIPGLVSNEQFF	TGTGCCACAGGAATACCGGGACTAGTGAGCAATGAGCAGTTCTTC
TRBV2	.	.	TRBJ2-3	CASSEWSSGTDTQYF	TGTGCCAGCAGTGAATGGTCTAGCGGCACAGATACGCAGTATTTT
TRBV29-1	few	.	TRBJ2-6	CSAEGYGANVLTF	TGCAGCGCCGAGGGTTACGGGGCCAACGTCCTGACTTTC
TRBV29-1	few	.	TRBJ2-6	CSVDTAGSFSGANVLTF	TGCAGCGTTGATACGGCAGGGTCCTTCTCTGGGGCCAACGTCCTGACTTTC
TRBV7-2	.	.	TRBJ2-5	CASRGQGGGGNEQYF	TGTGCCAGCAGAGGACAGGGTGGGGGGGGCAATGAGCAGTACTTC